One and the same sample provided the 32 T cell receptor beta chains below, sequenced in a study of T cell responses to AZD1222 COVID-19 vaccine. Measured with immunoSEQ multiplex PCR; TCRdb has only the in-frame clones, and not every one. The table lists tens of thousands of clones, around 90% of them singletons. The sample in question was peripheral blood, obtained 28 days after the second AZD1222 dose. The receptor source for this set is an adult who received the AZD1222 COVID-19 vaccine.

This rearrangement joins TRBV6-1 to TRBJ1-2; D not resolved. Trimming removed 1 base from V and 2 bases from J, with 11 bases in between. The CDR3 consists of 15 residues. Looked up from germline, CDR1 is MNHNS and CDR2 is SASEGT. The CDR3 DNA sequence: TGTGCCAGCAGTGAAGGGCCGCTCCCGAACTATGGCTACACCTTC. It specifies CASSEGPLPNYGYTF.

The CDR3 DNA reads TGTGCCAGCAGTTCCCTCGGGGGGGATGGAAAACTGTTTTTT. Residues: CASSSLGGDGKLFF. V gene TRBV27 combines with J gene TRBJ1-4, with D possibly matching TRBD1 (5 bases). The CDR3 consists of 14 residues. Germline V gene data show CDR1 as MNHEY and CDR2 as SMNVEV (reference sequence). Trimming cost V 4 bases and J 10 bases, with 16 bases left between them.

With respect to this clone: The same CDR3 also results from other DNA sequences found in this sample. This chain joins TRBV19 and TRBJ1-2, with 7 bases matching TRBD1. This CDR3 contains 13 residues. The V segment lost 6 bases and the J segment 0 bases; nucleotides outside the gene matches: 1. Germline V gives CDR1 LNHDA, CDR2 SQIVND (reference sequence). Written as DNA, the CDR3 is TGTGCCAGTAGCAGGGGGGCTAACTATGGCTACACCTTC. It codes for CASSRGANYGYTF.

The chain joins TRBV5-1 to TRBJ2-2; 9 positions match TRBD1. Germline assignment: CDR1 SGHRS and CDR2 YFSETQ. Trimming removed 4 bases from V and 1 base from J; junction bases left unmatched: 8. CDR3 length: 17 amino acids. Here the CDR3 DNA reads TGCGCCAGCAGCCGATGGACAGGGGTCGGGAACACCGGGGAGCTGTTTTTT. Amino acid sequence: CASSRWTGVGNTGELFF. The full variable domain, in which reference TRBV5-1 and TRBJ2-2 provide the parts outside the CDR3, is KAGVTQTPRYLIKTRGQQVTLSCSPISGHRSVSWYQQTPGQGLQFLFEYFSETQRNKGNFPGRFSGRQFSNSRSEMNVSTLELGDSALYLCASSRWTGVGNTGELFFGEGSRLTVL.

This chain connects TRBV19 to TRBJ1-4; 7 nucleotides line up with TRBD1. V lost 10 bases to trimming and J lost 0 bases; unmatched junction nucleotides: 11. This CDR3 is built from 16 residues. Germline assignment: CDR1 LNHDA and CDR2 SQIVND (reference sequence). The CDR3 protein is CATTQRGPTTNEKLFF. CDR3 DNA: TGTGCCACAACACAGAGGGGGCCGACAACTAATGAAAAACTGTTTTTT.

This clone has just a few counts. The chain has TRBV6-5 and TRBJ1-2; perhaps TRBD1 as D (6 bases). Per the germline V gene, CDR1 is MNHEY and CDR2 is SVGAGI. This CDR3 has 12 residues. The V and J ends lost 7 bases and 10 bases respectively, with 16 bases between them. This CDR3 is CASTQAGGIYTF. As DNA, the CDR3 is TGTGCCAGCACCCAAGCGGGGGGCATCTACACCTTC.

J is TRBJ2-1 and V is TRBV12-3 or TRBV12-4; D is ambiguous. The CDR3 spans 11 residues. V was pared by 5 bases and J by 7 bases, with 6 bases between. The CDR3 DNA reads as TGTGCCAGCAGTCCCATGAATGAGCAGTTCTTC. Translating gives CASSPMNEQFF.

J is TRBJ1-2 and V is TRBV6-2 or TRBV6-3; D may be TRBD1 (5 bases). CDR3 length: 16 amino acids. Between the trimmed V and J ends, which lost 5 bases and 4 bases, there was a span of 20 bases. Germline CDR1 is MNHEY and CDR2 is SVGEGT. The CDR3: CASSPRPGTSFYGYTF. CDR3 bases: TGTGCCAGCAGTCCACGCCCTGGGACGAGCTTCTATGGCTACACCTTC.

The genes are TRBV7-9 and TRBJ1-6; no clear D. The CDR3 extends over 15 amino acids. Deletions cut 4 bases from V and 10 bases from J, with 17 bases between. Germline-derived CDR1 and CDR2 are SEHNR and FQNEAQ (reference sequence). CDR3 in DNA: TGTGCCAGCAGCTCCCAGACCCAGCAAAGCTCACCCCTCCACTTT. It translates to CASSSQTQQSSPLHF. The whole variable domain, filled in from reference TRBV7-9 and TRBJ1-6, reads DTGVSQNPRHKITKRGQNVTFRCDPISEHNRLYWYRQTLGQGPEFLTYFQNEAQLEKSRLLSDRFSAERPKGSFSTLEIQRTEQGDSAMYLCASSSQTQQSSPLHFGNGTRLTVT.

The chain employs TRBV27 and TRBJ1-1; the D is unclear. The V and J ends lost 6 bases and 1 base respectively, with 12 bases between them. CDR3 size: 14 residues. Germline lookup yields CDR1 MNHEY and CDR2 SMNVEV (reference sequence). The CDR3 bases are TGTGCCAGCAGCACAGTGGGCGCGAACACTGAAGCTTTCTTT. Translating gives CASSTVGANTEAFF.

In DNA, the CDR3 is TGTGCCAGCAACACCTTAGACAGGAACACTGAAGCTTTCTTT. Translated, it gives CASNTLDRNTEAFF. The genes are TRBV27 and TRBJ1-1; D is perhaps TRBD1 (5 bases). Trimming shortened V by 7 bases and J by 1 base, and 13 bases separated the two germline ends. CDR1 is MNHEY and CDR2 is SMNVEV in the germline V gene (reference sequence). There are 14 residues in the CDR3.

The chain has TRBV6-1 and TRBJ2-3, with D unclear. Germline-derived CDR1 and CDR2 are MNHNS and SASEGT. The CDR3 is made up of 14 amino acids. The germline V and J ends were trimmed by 6 bases and 3 bases, with 13 bases remaining between them. The CDR3 nucleotides read TGTGCCAGCAGGGGCGGTTTTGAAACAGATACGCAGTATTTT. Encoded protein: CASRGGFETDTQYF.

This chain connects TRBV19 to TRBJ1-5; 8 bases match TRBD1. This CDR3 has 15 amino acids. After removal of 5 bases from V and 2 bases from J, the junction contained 5 bases not matched to a gene. In germline, CDR1 is LNHDA, CDR2 SQIVND (reference sequence). CDR3 region: CASSLGQGGNQPQHF. In DNA, the CDR3 is TGTGCCAGTAGTCTTGGACAGGGCGGCAATCAGCCCCAGCATTTT. Filled out from reference TRBV19 and TRBJ1-5, the complete variable domain reads DGGITQSPKYLFRKEGQNVTLSCEQNLNHDAMYWYRQDPGQGLRLIYYSQIVNDFQKGDIAEGYSVSREKKESFPLTVTSAQKNPTAFYLCASSLGQGGNQPQHFGDGTRLSIL.

Remarks on this clone: This specimen includes other DNA sequences encoding the same CDR3. The V call is TRBV2, the J call TRBJ1-1; D may be TRBD1 (6 bases). Germline V gives CDR1 SNHLY, CDR2 FYNNEI. Trimming removed 6 bases at V and 0 bases at J, with 8 bases between. The CDR3 is made up of 13 amino acids. CDR3 sequence: CASRGQMNTEAFF. CDR3 in DNA: TGTGCCAGCAGAGGACAGATGAACACTGAAGCTTTCTTT.

The rearrangement joins TRBV24-1 to TRBJ1-2; D may be TRBD1 (5 bases). This CDR3 is 12 amino acids long. Trimming stripped 3 bases from V and 8 bases from J, with 9 bases between. Germline V gene lookup returns CDR1 KGHDR and CDR2 SFDVKD. DNA of the CDR3: TGTGCCACCAGTGATCCAGGGCAAGGCTACACCTTC. Encoded protein: CATSDPGQGYTF.

The genes are TRBV2 and TRBJ1-2; perhaps TRBD1 as D (5 bases). Germline V gene sequence: CDR1 SNHLY, CDR2 FYNNEI. V lost 6 bases to trimming and J lost 0 bases, with 14 bases between them. This CDR3 contains 15 residues. The CDR3 sequence: CASRLRDGANYGYTF. CDR3 DNA: TGTGCCAGCAGGCTCCGGGACGGAGCTAACTATGGCTACACCTTC.

This rearrangement joins TRBV4-1 to TRBJ2-1; 8 positions agree with TRBD2. The junction had 5 bases not matched to a gene; V was cut back by 1 base and J by 3 bases. Germline V lookup: CDR1 MGHRA, CDR2 YSYEKL. CDR3 length equals 16 residues. The CDR3 DNA follows: TGCGCCAGCAGCCAAGTCCCGGGGGGGATCTACAATGAGCAGTTCTTC. Protein sequence: CASSQVPGGIYNEQFF.

The chain links TRBV27 to TRBJ2-1, with 15 positions matching TRBD2. V dropped 5 bases and J dropped 14; count of bases not matched to a gene: 13. The CDR3 runs 16 residues. Germline CDR1 and CDR2: MNHEY and SMNVEV (reference sequence). The CDR3 region has the DNA TGTGCCAGCAGTGACTACGGACTAGCGGGGGGGCCTGTTAAGTTCTTC. Protein sequence: CASSDYGLAGGPVKFF.

This clone has a single count. This chain connects TRBV5-6 to TRBJ2-7, with D perhaps being TRBD1 or TRBD2 (5 bases each). Germline CDR1 reads SGHDT; CDR2 reads YYEEEE. The V and J ends lost 7 bases and 2 bases respectively, with 19 bases between them. The CDR3 contains 15 residues. DNA for the CDR3: TGTGCCAGCGAACCGAGGGGCTCCTCGGCCTACGAGCAGTACTTC. It is translated as CASEPRGSSAYEQYF.

V is TRBV5-1 and J is TRBJ2-1, with D hard to call. The CDR3 contains 12 residues. In germline, CDR1 is SGHRS, CDR2 YFSETQ. Trimming took off 0 bases at V and 10 bases at J, with 8 bases between the two ends. This chain's CDR3 is CASSLGLREQFF. The DNA for the CDR3 is TGCGCCAGCAGCTTGGGACTTCGGGAGCAGTTCTTC.

The chain couples TRBV3-1 (or the pseudogene TRBV3-2) to TRBJ2-7; tentatively, D is TRBD2 (6 bases). Deletions cut 4 bases from V and 6 bases from J, with 25 bases between. This CDR3 comprises 17 residues. Per germline, CDR1 LGHDT and CDR2 YNNKEL (reference sequence). CDR3 coding DNA: TGTGCCAGCAGCCGCCTCCGAGGGGCAGCGGGCGTGCTCGAGCAGTACTTC. As protein: CASSRLRGAAGVLEQYF.

The chain combines TRBV6-5 with TRBJ1-6; D might be TRBD1 (5 bases). The CDR3 is 13 residues long. Germline V lookup: CDR1 MNHEY, CDR2 SVGAGI. The V and J ends lost 4 bases and 10 bases respectively, with 11 bases between them. CDR3: CASSFSRDSPLHF. For the CDR3, the DNA is TGTGCCAGCAGTTTTAGTAGGGACTCACCCCTCCACTTT.

This CDR3 reads CASSRGPGGTEAFF. In DNA, the CDR3 is TGTGCCAGCAGCCGGGGCCCAGGGGGCACTGAAGCTTTCTTT. The chain uses TRBV2 and TRBJ1-1, with TRBD1 matching over 7 bases. The CDR3 has 14 residues. The junction had 8 bases not matched to a gene; V was cut back by 6 bases and J by 4 bases. CDR1 and CDR2 (germline): SNHLY, FYNNEI. The full variable domain, its missing parts supplied by reference TRBV2 and TRBJ1-1, is EPEVTQTPSHQVTQMGQEVILRCVPISNHLYFYWYRQILGQKVEFLVSFYNNEISEKSEIFDDQFSVERPDGSNFTLKIRSTKLEDSAMYFCASSRGPGGTEAFFGQGTRLTVV.

This chain uses TRBV2 with TRBJ1-2, with D uncertain. The CDR3 has 13 amino acids. The V end lost 5 bases, the J end lost 2 bases, and 9 bases lay between the germline ends. Germline lookup yields CDR1 SNHLY and CDR2 FYNNEI. CDR3 amino acids: CASSQAGNYGYTF. CDR3 sequence (DNA): TGTGCCAGCAGTCAGGCGGGAAACTATGGCTACACCTTC.

The chain carries TRBV3-1 (or the pseudogene TRBV3-2) and TRBJ2-1, with D unclear. The V gene's germline CDR1 is LGHDT and CDR2 YNNKEL (reference sequence). V was trimmed by 1 base and J by 7 bases, leaving 14 bases between them. This CDR3 comprises 15 residues. CDR3 protein: CASSQAFGSGNEQFF. The CDR3 DNA is TGTGCCAGCAGCCAAGCTTTCGGGTCCGGGAATGAGCAGTTCTTC.

This rearrangement joins TRBV7-2 to TRBJ1-1; D ambiguous. Germline assignment: CDR1 SGHTA and CDR2 FQGNSA. The CDR3 sequence is 14 residues long. Trimming removed 5 bases from V and 4 bases from J, with 14 bases in between. CDR3 amino acids: CASSLRPVGTEAFF. DNA for the CDR3: TGTGCCAGCAGCCTCCGACCGGTGGGCACTGAAGCTTTCTTT.

This clone appeared many times. In DNA, the CDR3 is TGTGCCAGCAGCTTGGAGGGGACTGGGGACTATAGCAATCAGCCCCAGCATTTT. Translation: CASSLEGTGDYSNQPQHF. V is TRBV5-4 and J is TRBJ1-5; D is possibly TRBD1 (5 bases). The germline V gene encodes CDR1 SGHNT and CDR2 YYREEE (reference sequence). The CDR3 contains 18 residues. Trimming took 0 bases from V and 0 from J, leaving 16 bases between them. Filled out from reference TRBV5-4 and TRBJ1-5, the complete variable domain reads ETGVTQSPTHLIKTRGQQVTLRCSSQSGHNTVSWYQQALGQGPQFIFQYYREEENGRGNFPPRFSGLQFPNYSSELNVNALELDDSALYLCASSLEGTGDYSNQPQHFGDGTRLSIL.

This clone came up a few times. The genes are TRBV27 and TRBJ1-2; tentative D call: TRBD1 (6 bases). V was cut by 4 bases and J by 8 bases, with 20 bases left in between. The CDR3 loop spans 15 amino acids. CDR1 and CDR2 (germline): MNHEY, SMNVEV (reference sequence). DNA of the CDR3: TGTGCCAGCAGTTCCCGCCCCTCAGGGGAAAAAGGCTACACCTTC. Encoded protein: CASSSRPSGEKGYTF.

V and J are TRBV19 and TRBJ1-1; unclear D gene. The germline V gene encodes CDR1 LNHDA and CDR2 SQIVND (reference sequence). This CDR3 is 14 amino acids long. Deletions cut 3 bases from V and 3 bases from J, with 11 bases between. In nucleotides, the CDR3 is TGTGCCAGTAGTATCACGGGTTCGGACACTGAAGCTTTCTTT. Protein product: CASSITGSDTEAFF.

The table lists this clone with a few counts. The chain carries TRBV30 and TRBJ2-7, with D tentatively TRBD1 or TRBD2 (5 bases each). CDR3 length: 18 amino acids. The V gene lost 2 bases and the J gene lost 2 bases, with 25 bases spanning the gap. Germline V gives CDR1 GTSNPN, CDR2 SVGIG (reference sequence). CDR3 sequence (DNA): TGTGCCTGGAGTAGGATACGTGCTACCGGGACCGCAGCCTACGAGCAGTACTTC. Residues: CAWSRIRATGTAAYEQYF.

In its sample, this clone was seen once. This chain uses TRBV25-1 with TRBJ1-6, with 10 nucleotides matching TRBD1. CDR1 is MGHDK and CDR2 is SYGVNS in the germline V gene. The CDR3 has 14 amino acids. J lost 7 bases, V lost 6 bases, and 3 bases had no gene match. The CDR3 reads CASRTDRGNSPLHF. The CDR3 coding sequence is TGTGCCAGCAGGACGGACAGGGGGAATTCACCCCTCCACTTT.

The V call is TRBV12-5, the J call TRBJ2-7; D gene uncertain. Trimming stripped 5 bases from V and 6 bases from J, with 8 bases between. The CDR3 loop spans 11 amino acids. Germline-derived CDR1 and CDR2 are LGHNT and FRNRAP. The CDR3 nucleotides read TGTGCTAGTGGTGTCGACCGCGAGCAGTACTTC. Residues: CASGVDREQYF.